Listed here are 15 T cell receptor beta chains from one sample, sequenced in a study of blood T cell repertoires in COVID-19. Some clones are missing from TCRdb's copy, which holds only in-frame ones; the method was immunoSEQ multiplex PCR. The data contain 56,000 or so clones, 80% to 90% of them seen just once; the ten biggest clones take up 2% to 3%. Specimen: peripheral blood. Receptors originate from a man aged 50 to 60 with acute or convalescent COVID-19.

This clone was seen just once. The rearrangement links TRBV19 to TRBJ2-1; 10 bases line up with TRBD2. Trimming removed 6 bases from V and 2 bases from J; junction bases left unmatched: 4. Germline lookup yields CDR1 LNHDA and CDR2 SQIVND (reference sequence). The CDR3 extends over 15 amino acids. CDR3 sequence reads: CASSPSGRAYNEQFF. The CDR3 nucleotides are TGTGCCAGTAGCCCCAGCGGGAGGGCCTACAATGAGCAGTTCTTC. The full variable domain, in which reference TRBV19 and TRBJ2-1 provide the parts outside the CDR3, is DGGITQSPKYLFRKEGQNVTLSCEQNLNHDAMYWYRQDPGQGLRLIYYSQIVNDFQKGDIAEGYSVSREKKESFPLTVTSAQKNPTAFYLCASSPSGRAYNEQFFGPGTRLTVL.

V and J are TRBV29-1 and TRBJ2-7; 9 bases map to TRBD1. Per the germline V gene, CDR1 is SQVTM and CDR2 is ANQGSEA. The trim removed 6 bases at V and 0 bases at J, leaving 6 bases unmatched. This CDR3 comprises 14 residues. In DNA form, the CDR3 reads TGCAGCGTCCAAGGGACAGGGAGCTCCTACGAGCAGTACTTC. Its translation: CSVQGTGSSYEQYF.

The chain links TRBV30 to TRBJ2-7; D possibly corresponds to TRBD1 (5 bases). The CDR3 is 14 residues long. Trimming left V 5 bases short and J 4 bases short, with 18 bases between. CDR1 GTSNPN and CDR2 SVGIG come from the germline V gene (reference sequence). The CDR3 DNA follows: TGTGCCTGGCCCGGGCCCTTTAGGGGTTACGAGCAGTACTTC. Residues: CAWPGPFRGYEQYF.

The V and J genes are TRBV6-5 and TRBJ2-7; a possible D gene is TRBD2 (6 bases). The V and J ends lost 4 bases and 3 bases respectively, with 10 bases between them. The germline CDR1 and CDR2 sequences are MNHEY and SVGAGI. CDR3 length: 13 residues. CDR3 sequence (DNA): TGTGCCAGCAGTTCCGGGACTGACTACGAGCAGTACTTC. Amino acids: CASSSGTDYEQYF.

The chain is built from TRBV15 and TRBJ1-4; 12 bases fit TRBD1. The germline V gene has CDR1 LNHNV and CDR2 YYDKDF (reference sequence). J was trimmed by 5 bases and V by 2 bases; bases with no gene match: 6. CDR3 length: 17 amino acids. In nucleotides, the CDR3 is TGTGCCACCAGCAGACCGGGACAGGGGGCTGGGAATGAAAAACTGTTTTTT. Its translation: CATSRPGQGAGNEKLFF.

This clone was detected only a few times. The chain couples TRBV24-1 to TRBJ2-7; no firm D call. Germline CDR1 and CDR2: KGHDR and SFDVKD. This CDR3 is 12 amino acids long. V lost 5 bases, J lost 4 bases, and 8 bases lay in between. CDR3 sequence: CATSGLKYEQYF. CDR3 DNA: TGTGCCACCAGTGGACTTAAGTACGAGCAGTACTTC.

This sequence joins TRBV10-3 and TRBJ2-2; weak D call: TRBD2 (6 bases). Between the trimmed V and J ends, which lost 8 bases and 4 bases, there was a span of 17 bases. CDR1 is ENHRY and CDR2 is SYGVKD in the germline V gene. This CDR3 region has 15 residues. CDR3 bases: TGTGCCATCGCTACCGCGGGGTATGTCACCGGGGAGCTGTTTTTT. This sequence encodes CAIATAGYVTGELFF.

In this sample, this clone turned up a few times. The chain links TRBV5-5 to TRBJ2-1; no firm D call. Germline-derived CDR1 and CDR2 are SGHKS and YYEKEE (reference sequence). This CDR3 contains 15 residues. Trimming removed 7 bases from V and 0 bases from J, with 14 bases in between. This CDR3 reads CASLRSFNSYNEQFF. The CDR3 bases are TGTGCCAGCCTCCGGTCCTTCAACTCCTACAATGAGCAGTTCTTC.

V gene TRBV7-6 combines with J gene TRBJ2-2, with no clear D. The germline gives CDR1 SGHVS, CDR2 FNYEAQ. V lost 0 bases and J 4 bases, leaving 6 bases between the germline ends. The CDR3 loop spans 14 amino acids. CDR3 loop: CASSLARVTGELFF. CDR3 bases: TGTGCCAGCAGCTTAGCGCGCGTCACCGGGGAGCTGTTTTTT.

The genes are TRBV10-1 and TRBJ2-1; D unclear. The CDR3 loop spans 15 amino acids. Per germline, CDR1 WNHNN and CDR2 SYGVQD (reference sequence). V was trimmed by 5 bases and J by 0 bases, leaving 11 bases between them. CDR3 loop: CASSRDLSSYNEQFF. In nucleotides, the CDR3 is TGCGCCAGCAGTCGCGATTTAAGCTCCTACAATGAGCAGTTCTTC.

This clone was recorded once. Its ends do not fully match the called genes, so a read error is possible. The rearrangement links TRBV9 to TRBJ2-3, with 9 bases that match TRBD2. The CDR3 runs to 16 residues. In germline, CDR1 is SGDLS, CDR2 YYNGEE. The DNA of the CDR3 is TGTGCCAGCACACCGGCCGGGACTAGCTCCGCAGATGCGCAGTATTTT. Amino acids: CASTPAGTSSADAQYF.

This rearrangement joins TRBV21-1 to TRBJ1-2; TRBD1 reflects the table's D call only, with no check against the DNA. TRBV21-1 is a documented pseudogene. The length of the CDR3 is 17 residues. In nucleotides, the CDR3 is TGTGCCAGCAGCCCCCCGGGACACGTCGCGGGTAAGCTGGGCTACACCTTC. Its protein product is CASSPPGHVAGKLGYTF.

This sequence joins TRBV5-4 and TRBJ1-3; 12 positions match TRBD1. Looked up from germline, CDR1 is SGHNT and CDR2 is YYREEE (reference sequence). This CDR3 is 16 amino acids long. J was trimmed by 3 bases and V by 4 bases; bases with no gene match: 5. The chain's CDR3 is CASSPGTGGFGNTIYF. In nucleotides, the CDR3 is TGTGCCAGCAGCCCAGGGACAGGGGGCTTTGGAAACACCATATATTTT.

V usage is TRBV10-3 and J usage is TRBJ1-2; maybe TRBD1 (5 bases). CDR3 length: 12 amino acids. The V end was cut by 3 bases, the J end by 6 bases, with 8 bases between. Germline V gives CDR1 ENHRY, CDR2 SYGVKD. CDR3: CAISDQGDGYTF. CDR3 in DNA: TGTGCCATCAGTGATCAGGGCGATGGCTACACCTTC.

This sequence joins TRBV28 and TRBJ2-7, with 8 bases identical to TRBD1. Germline CDR1 MDHEN, CDR2 SYDVKM. V gave up 3 bases and J gave up 2 bases; unmatched junction bases: 3. CDR3 length equals 14 residues. CDR3 sequence (DNA): TGTGCCAGCAGTTTTGACAGGGGCACCTACGAGCAGTACTTC. It encodes CASSFDRGTYEQYF.